Reported below is one T cell receptor (beta chain). Its antigen remains unknown. This record comes from a study of cytomegalovirus exposure and HLA in healthy donors. The PCR was carried out with 60 Vbeta primers and 13 Jbeta primers. TCRdb's table, derived via immunoSEQ multiplex PCR, lists solely in-frame clones and lacks some. Among 95,000 to 150,000 clones, 70% to 80% were seen once, and the ten largest hold around 3.6%. Whole-study findings and limits: In vitro checks showed that three CMV-associated chains really do target CMV antigens. On later analysis, the bulk of CMV-associated TCR beta chains appeared to be HLA-restricted. Earlier analysis looked at TCR beta V segments, and most were productive about 90% or about 30% of the time. Researchers counted 164 TCR beta chains as cytomegalovirus-associated.

The receptor was isolated from a middle-aged man in good health and CMV-seronegative. The source material was PBMCs.

The CDR3 DNA reads TGTGCCATCAGTGAGCCCAGCTATGGCTACACCTTC. Translating gives CAISEPSYGYTF. The rearrangement links TRBV10-3 to TRBJ1-2; the D is unclear. Trimming shortened V by 2 bases and J by 4 bases, and 5 bases separated the two germline ends. The germline V gene has CDR1 ENHRY and CDR2 SYGVKD. This CDR3 is 12 amino acids long.